These 21 T cell receptor beta chains share one sample of origin, sequenced in a study of cytomegalovirus exposure and HLA in healthy donors. PCR was performed using 60 Vbeta and 13 Jbeta primers. Generated by immunoSEQ multiplex PCR, the TCRdb table keeps only in-frame clones and is missing some. The table has some 99,000 clones, around three quarters seen once. Sequences were obtained from PBMCs. The receptors originated from a woman in her forties or fifties in good health and CMV-seropositive.

J is TRBJ2-7 and V is TRBV27; possibly TRBD2 for D (6 bases). The germline V and J ends were trimmed by 9 bases and 6 bases, with 21 bases remaining between them. Germline lookup yields CDR1 MNHEY and CDR2 SMNVEV (reference sequence). The CDR3 contains 14 residues. DNA of the CDR3: TGTGCCAGTCGTGTCCGGGGGTATGCTTCCGAGCAGTACTTC. It specifies CASRVRGYASEQYF.

V and J are TRBV10-3 and TRBJ1-5, with 7 bases matching TRBD1. With V trimmed by 7 bases and J by 2 bases, 5 bases remained unmatched. In germline, CDR1 is ENHRY, CDR2 SYGVKD. The length of the CDR3 is 14 residues. The CDR3 region has the DNA TGTGCCATCAAAGCCGGACAGGGCAATCAGCCCCAGCATTTT. Its protein product is CAIKAGQGNQPQHF.

This chain joins TRBV7-9 and TRBJ2-5, with 14 positions matching TRBD2. V lost 5 bases to trimming and J lost 4 bases; unmatched junction nucleotides: 9. Germline CDR1 and CDR2: SEHNR and FQNEAQ (reference sequence). CDR3 length equals 17 residues. As DNA, the CDR3 is TGTGCCAGCAGCCCGACTAGCGGGAGGGCCTCGAGAGAGACCCAGTACTTC. Its protein is CASSPTSGRASRETQYF.

A single count supports this clone. The V gene is TRBV6-5, the J gene TRBJ2-5; 11 bases align to TRBD1. The V segment lost 8 bases and the J segment 4 bases; nucleotides outside the gene matches: 0. Looked up from germline, CDR1 is MNHEY and CDR2 is SVGAGI. The CDR3 contains 12 residues. The CDR3 region is CASGQGAETQYF. CDR3 bases: TGTGCCAGCGGACAGGGGGCAGAGACCCAGTACTTC.

The V gene is TRBV19, the J gene TRBJ2-3; no clear D. Germline CDR1 LNHDA, CDR2 SQIVND (reference sequence). This CDR3 is built from 13 residues. V dropped 2 bases and J dropped 1 base, with 4 bases sitting between them. CDR3 sequence reads: CASSIRGTDTQYF. CDR3 bases: TGTGCCAGTAGTATACGTGGCACAGATACGCAGTATTTT.

The chain is built from TRBV10-3 and TRBJ1-5; unclear D gene. Trimming took 8 bases from V and 4 from J, leaving 9 bases between them. Germline V gene sequence: CDR1 ENHRY, CDR2 SYGVKD. This CDR3 has 12 residues. The chain's CDR3 is CAIGAGNQPQHF. CDR3 bases: TGTGCCATCGGAGCCGGGAATCAGCCCCAGCATTTT.

V is TRBV2 and J is TRBJ2-3, with a weak D call TRBD2 (5 bases). Germline V gene sequence: CDR1 SNHLY, CDR2 FYNNEI. The CDR3 spans 15 residues. Trimming pared 3 bases from V and 0 bases from J, leaving 10 bases between. The CDR3 sequence: CASSDAGISTDTQYF. The CDR3 DNA reads as TGTGCCAGCAGTGACGCGGGCATAAGCACAGATACGCAGTATTTT. The entire variable domain, with the rest obtained from reference TRBV2 and TRBJ2-3, is as follows: EPEVTQTPSHQVTQMGQEVILRCVPISNHLYFYWYRQILGQKVEFLVSFYNNEISEKSEIFDDQFSVERPDGSNFTLKIRSTKLEDSAMYFCASSDAGISTDTQYFGPGTRLTVL.

V is TRBV5-6 and J is TRBJ2-1; 8 bases line up with TRBD1. CDR1 and CDR2 (germline): SGHDT, YYEEEE. The ends lost 7 bases at V and 8 bases at J; junction bases unmatched: 14. The CDR3 is made up of 15 amino acids. The CDR3 loop is CASAGTGSILHEQFF. The CDR3 coding sequence is TGTGCCAGCGCCGGGACAGGCTCGATTCTCCATGAGCAGTTCTTC.

The chain recombines TRBV18 with TRBJ1-1; D gene ambiguous. The CDR3 is 14 residues long. Germline V CDR1 and CDR2: KGHSH, LQKENI. Trimming pared 5 bases from V and 3 bases from J, leaving 13 bases between. In nucleotides, the CDR3 is TGTGCCAGCTCAACGGTCAGCGGGGACACTGAAGCTTTCTTT. This sequence encodes CASSTVSGDTEAFF.

The genes are TRBV5-1 and TRBJ1-2; 7 nucleotides agree with TRBD1. CDR1 SGHRS and CDR2 YFSETQ come from the germline V gene. V gave up 7 bases and J gave up 4 bases; unmatched junction bases: 4. The CDR3 has 12 amino acids. The CDR3 protein is CASSGTAYGYTF. The CDR3 DNA follows: TGCGCCAGCTCGGGGACAGCCTATGGCTACACCTTC. The whole variable domain, filled in from reference TRBV5-1 and TRBJ1-2, reads KAGVTQTPRYLIKTRGQQVTLSCSPISGHRSVSWYQQTPGQGLQFLFEYFSETQRNKGNFPGRFSGRQFSNSRSEMNVSTLELGDSALYLCASSGTAYGYTFGSGTRLTVV.

This chain uses TRBV7-6 with TRBJ2-7, with D maybe TRBD2 (6 bases). The CDR3 runs to 14 residues. Between the trimmed V and J ends, which lost 4 bases and 7 bases, there was a span of 17 bases. Per germline, CDR1 SGHVS and CDR2 FNYEAQ. Written as DNA, the CDR3 is TGTGCCAGCAGCTCTCTAGGGGACTTCGGGGAGCAGTACTTC. Protein product: CASSSLGDFGEQYF.

The chain employs TRBV7-3 and TRBJ2-4; 7 bases match TRBD2. CDR3 length equals 16 residues. The J segment lost 2 bases and the V segment lost 5 bases, leaving 9 bases of the junction unmatched. CDR1 is SGHTA and CDR2 is FQGTGA in the germline V gene. This chain's CDR3 is CASSHRTGRPKNIQYF. The CDR3 DNA follows: TGTGCCAGCAGCCATCGTACCGGGAGGCCCAAAAACATTCAGTACTTC.

In DNA form, the CDR3 reads TGTGCCAGCAGTTACTCCTCGACTAGCGGCACAGATACGCAGTATTTT. Protein sequence: CASSYSSTSGTDTQYF. The chain carries TRBV6-5 and TRBJ2-3; 8 nucleotides agree with TRBD2. J was trimmed by 1 base and V by 0 bases; bases with no gene match: 3. The length of the CDR3 is 16 residues. Germline values: CDR1 MNHEY, CDR2 SVGAGI.

This chain joins TRBV6-1 and TRBJ1-3; D possibly corresponds to TRBD1 (6 bases). Trimming left V 0 bases short and J 11 bases short, with 8 bases between. The CDR3 runs to 12 residues. Germline V gene sequence: CDR1 MNHNS, CDR2 SASEGT. This CDR3 reads CASSEARGPIYF. The CDR3 DNA is TGTGCCAGCAGTGAAGCCAGGGGCCCCATATATTTT.

The gene calls are TRBV7-7 and TRBJ2-5, with D tentatively TRBD2 (6 bases). V was shortened by 7 bases and J by 1 base, with 16 bases between the two germline ends. The CDR3 extends over 15 amino acids. Germline values: CDR1 SSHAT, CDR2 FNYEAQ (reference sequence). The CDR3 DNA follows: TGTGCCAGCACCCGGGGAACGGGGGTCCAAGAGACCCAGTACTTC. It yields the protein CASTRGTGVQETQYF.

The chain has TRBV7-2 and TRBJ2-3; weak D call: TRBD2 (7 bases). V dropped 0 bases and J dropped 6 bases, with 10 bases sitting between them. This CDR3 comprises 14 residues. Germline CDR1 reads SGHTA; CDR2 reads FQGNSA. DNA for the CDR3: TGTGCCAGCAGCTTAGCGGAGGGGGGGGATACGCAGTATTTT. This translates into CASSLAEGGDTQYF.

The chain is built from TRBV9 and TRBJ2-2; D is undetermined. Germline CDR1 reads SGDLS; CDR2 reads YYNGEE. Trimming pared 1 base from V and 2 bases from J, leaving 9 bases between. There are 15 residues in the CDR3. Here the CDR3 DNA reads TGTGCCAGCAGCGTACGGTCTTCCAACACCGGGGAGCTGTTTTTT. Protein product: CASSVRSSNTGELFF. The complete variable domain, with remaining parts taken from reference TRBV9 and TRBJ2-2, reads DSGVTQTPKHLITATGQRVTLRCSPRSGDLSVYWYQQSLDQGLQFLIQYYNGEERAKGNILERFSAQQFPDLHSELNLSSLELGDSALYFCASSVRSSNTGELFFGEGSRLTVL.

The J gene is TRBJ2-7, the V gene TRBV13; TRBD1 might be the D (5 bases). Trimming shortened V by 0 bases and J by 3 bases, and 9 bases separated the two germline ends. Germline V lookup: CDR1 PRHDT, CDR2 FYEKMQ (reference sequence). The CDR3 totals 14 residues. CDR3 sequence: CASSLGARDYEQYF. CDR3 in DNA: TGTGCCAGCAGCTTAGGGGCCAGGGACTACGAGCAGTACTTC.

A single count supports this clone. This chain links TRBV12-5 with TRBJ2-1, with D unresolved. Per germline, CDR1 LGHNT and CDR2 FRNRAP. The germline V and J ends were trimmed by 1 base and 0 bases, with 4 bases remaining between them. This CDR3 region has 14 residues. This CDR3 reads CASGLGSSYNEQFF. The DNA for the CDR3 is TGTGCTAGTGGTTTGGGGAGCTCCTACAATGAGCAGTTCTTC.

The chain recombines TRBV27 with TRBJ2-1; possible D gene TRBD1, 5 bases. This CDR3 comprises 13 residues. The V gene lost 2 bases and the J gene lost 6 bases, with 8 bases spanning the gap. CDR1 is MNHEY and CDR2 is SMNVEV in the germline V gene (reference sequence). The DNA of the CDR3 is TGTGCCAGCAGTTTAGCAGGGTTCAATGAGCAGTTCTTC. Amino acids: CASSLAGFNEQFF.

The chain carries TRBV11-2 and TRBJ1-3, with TRBD1 as a possible D gene (5 bases). CDR1 and CDR2 (germline): SGHAT, FQNNGV. The CDR3 length is 15 residues. Trimming took 5 bases from V and 3 from J, leaving 14 bases between them. The CDR3 region is CASSDDSSSGNTIYF. CDR3 DNA sequence: TGTGCCAGCAGCGACGACAGTTCGAGTGGAAACACCATATATTTT.